These 9 T cell receptor beta chains originate from one sample sequenced in a study of blood T cells in healthy people across ages. Using a J-beta primer mix together with a sample-barcoded 5' primer, a second PCR was run for roughly 7 to 11 cycles. TCRdb redid the calling of the 5' RACE reads with MiXCR, one entry per CDR3 protein. The sample lists about 720,000 distinct CDR3 sequences; roughly 20% were seen once. Sequencing was carried out using blood. Receptors originate from a man between 65 and 80 years old in good health.

This clonotype came up a few times. This chain links TRBV7-2 with TRBJ2-5, with D perhaps being TRBD1 or TRBD2 (5 bases each). Near its end, the DNA agrees better with TRBJ2-1, so the J call may be wrong. This CDR3 has 15 residues. Germline CDR1 SGHTA, CDR2 FQGNSA. The CDR3 sequence is CASTLILGDANEQFF. CDR3 DNA: TGTGCCAGCACCCTCATTTTGGGGGACGCGAATGAGCAGTTCTTC.

The chain uses TRBV20-1 and TRBJ2-1; D is possibly TRBD1 (6 bases). The ends were cut back, 7 bases at V and 8 bases at J, with 18 bases in the middle. CDR1 and CDR2 (germline): DFQATT, SNEGSKA (reference sequence). The CDR3 runs 13 residues. CDR3 loop: CSVPGVGIDEQFF. The CDR3 coding sequence is TGCAGTGTCCCAGGGGTCGGAATCGATGAGCAGTTCTTC.

This clonotype has at least ten counts. V usage is TRBV27 and J usage is TRBJ2-3, with 7 bases identical to TRBD2. This CDR3 has 15 residues. The junction had 6 bases not matched to a gene; V was cut back by 3 bases and J by 3 bases. The germline V gene has CDR1 MNHEY and CDR2 SMNVEV (reference sequence). The CDR3 is CASSFLAGTTDTQYF. The CDR3 nucleotides are TGTGCCAGCAGTTTTTTAGCGGGTACGACAGATACGCAGTATTTT.

This clonotype has more than one count but fewer than ten. Given a much more abundant clone one base away, this may be a read error. CDR3 protein: CAGSHLAGGYTDTQYF. The DNA for the CDR3 is TGTGCCGGCAGCCATCTAGCGGGGGGGTACACAGATACGCAGTATTTT. This chain joins TRBV3-1 and TRBJ2-3, with 12 bases that match TRBD2. This CDR3 has 16 amino acids. Germline loops: CDR1 LGHDT, CDR2 YNNKEL (reference sequence).

The chain couples TRBV6-2 or TRBV6-3 to TRBJ2-3, with D possibly being TRBD2 (6 bases). Looked up from germline, CDR1 is MNHEY and CDR2 is SVGEGT. The CDR3 runs 15 residues. The V gene lost 2 bases and the J gene lost 2 bases, with 11 bases spanning the gap. The CDR3 protein is CASSYTGTVTDTQYF. In nucleotides, the CDR3 is TGTGCCAGCAGTTACACCGGGACTGTCACAGATACGCAGTATTTT.

This clonotype showed up just a few times. The V and J genes are TRBV5-5 and TRBJ1-2; D unresolved. The V end was cut by 4 bases, the J end by 5 bases, with 9 bases between. Per the germline V gene, CDR1 is SGHKS and CDR2 is YYEKEE (reference sequence). The CDR3 is 12 amino acids. The CDR3 loop reads CASSPLLYGYTF. Here the CDR3 DNA reads TGTGCCAGCAGCCCCCTCCTTTATGGCTACACCTTC.

This clonotype was counted at least ten times. The CDR3 DNA reads TGTGCCAGCAGCTCCCAAAAGTACAATGAGCAGTTCTTC. It yields the protein CASSSQKYNEQFF. The rearrangement links TRBV7-2 to TRBJ2-1; unclear D gene. V lost 4 bases, J lost 4 bases, and 8 bases lay in between. The CDR3 spans 13 residues. Per the germline V gene, CDR1 is SGHTA and CDR2 is FQGNSA.

This clonotype was picked up many times. The chain uses TRBV5-1 and TRBJ2-5, with 7 bases that match TRBD2. The V segment lost 2 bases and the J segment 4 bases; nucleotides outside the gene matches: 5. Germline values: CDR1 SGHRS, CDR2 YFSETQ. This CDR3 is 14 amino acids long. The DNA of the CDR3 is TGCGCCAGCAGCTTAGTTCCTAGCGGAGAGACCCAGTACTTC. Translating it yields CASSLVPSGETQYF.

The rearrangement uses TRBV7-9 and TRBJ2-5, with D perhaps TRBD2 (5 bases). The end of the DNA aligns better with TRBJ2-7, so the J call may be wrong. This CDR3 contains 16 residues. Looked up from germline, CDR1 is SEHNR and CDR2 is FQNEAQ (reference sequence). CDR3 in DNA: TGTGCCAGCAGCTTACTGGCGGGTGGGGTCCCTCTCGAGCAGTACTTC. Translating gives CASSLLAGGVPLEQYF.